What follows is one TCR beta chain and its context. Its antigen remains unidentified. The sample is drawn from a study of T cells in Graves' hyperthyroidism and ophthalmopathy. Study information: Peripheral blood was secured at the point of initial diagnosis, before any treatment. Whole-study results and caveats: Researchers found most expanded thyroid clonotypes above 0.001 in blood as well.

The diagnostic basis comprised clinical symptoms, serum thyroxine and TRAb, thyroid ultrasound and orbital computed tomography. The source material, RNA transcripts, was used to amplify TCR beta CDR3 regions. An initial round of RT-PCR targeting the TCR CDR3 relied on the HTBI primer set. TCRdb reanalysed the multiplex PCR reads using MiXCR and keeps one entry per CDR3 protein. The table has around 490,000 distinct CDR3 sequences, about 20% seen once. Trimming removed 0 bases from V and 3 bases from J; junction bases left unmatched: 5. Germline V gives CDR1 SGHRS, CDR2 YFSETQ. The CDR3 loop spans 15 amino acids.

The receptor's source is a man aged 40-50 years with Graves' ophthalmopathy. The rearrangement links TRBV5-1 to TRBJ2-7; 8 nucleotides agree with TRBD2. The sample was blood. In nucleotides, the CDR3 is TGCGCCAGCAGCTTGGTCTTAGCGGGGAACTACGAGCAGTACTTC. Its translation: CASSLVLAGNYEQYF.